These 27 T cell receptor beta chains share one sample of origin, sequenced in a study of response to subunit inactivated influenza vaccine. Each CDR3 protein gets one entry after TCRdb re-called the RT-PCR reads with MiXCR. The sample consists of around 790,000 distinct CDR3 sequences, 21% of them appearing once. Here the sequenced sample was PBMCs from blood, taken more than 4 days after vaccination. These receptors all come from a man aged 50-60 years who received an inactivated influenza vaccine.

V and J are TRBV24-1 and TRBJ2-1; possible D gene TRBD1, 5 bases. This CDR3 has 15 amino acids. Between the trimmed V and J ends, which lost 5 bases and 3 bases, there was a span of 13 bases. CDR1 is KGHDR and CDR2 is SFDVKD in the germline V gene. The CDR3 nucleotides are TGTGCCACCAGTGGACGCAGGGCCCTCTACAATGAGCAGTTCTTC. Its translation is CATSGRRALYNEQFF.

The chain carries TRBV9 and TRBJ2-3; D gene ambiguous. Trimming shortened V by 2 bases and J by 4 bases, and 20 bases separated the two germline ends. CDR1 and CDR2 (germline): SGDLS, YYNGEE. The CDR3 is 17 residues long. CDR3 bases: TGTGCCAGCAGCGTGACCCCCGGTAGGGAAGTCGCAGATACGCAGTATTTT. Translation gives CASSVTPGREVADTQYF.

A few counts support this clonotype. The chain is built from TRBV4-2 and TRBJ2-3, with 8 positions matching TRBD2. J lost 4 bases, V lost 4 bases, and 10 bases had no gene match. Germline V gene data show CDR1 as LGHNA and CDR2 as YNFKEQ. CDR3 length: 16 residues. The CDR3 DNA sequence: TGTGCCAGCAGCCCAAATGCTCTAGCGGGTCCAGATACGCAGTATTTT. It yields the protein CASSPNALAGPDTQYF.

This clonotype was seen many times. The V and J genes are TRBV9 and TRBJ1-1, with D tentatively TRBD1 (5 bases). Trimming removed 2 bases at V and 5 bases at J, with 16 bases between. The CDR3 covers 15 residues. The germline gives CDR1 SGDLS, CDR2 YYNGEE. The CDR3 region is CASSVSGTPVTEAFF. The CDR3 DNA follows: TGTGCCAGCAGCGTCTCCGGGACCCCCGTGACTGAAGCTTTCTTT.

The J gene is TRBJ1-1, the V gene TRBV29-1; TRBD1 matches at 7 bases. The CDR3 is 14 residues long. Germline loops: CDR1 SQVTM, CDR2 ANQGSEA. The V and J ends lost 2 bases and 3 bases, in that order; junction bases with no gene match: 6. The CDR3 is CSVEPRTGHTEAFF. The CDR3 DNA sequence: TGCAGCGTTGAACCTCGGACAGGCCACACTGAAGCTTTCTTT.

The chain is built from TRBV20-1 and TRBJ1-6; 8 bases match TRBD1. The length of the CDR3 is 13 residues. Germline CDR1 DFQATT, CDR2 SNEGSKA (reference sequence). V trimming: 3 bases; J trimming: 10 bases; junction bases outside the gene matches: 5. The CDR3 DNA follows: TGCAGTGCTAGCGATCAGGGGGCCTCACCCCTCCACTTT. Its translation is CSASDQGASPLHF.

This chain uses TRBV6-1 with TRBJ2-7, with D unclear. Trimming pared 4 bases from V and 7 bases from J, leaving 17 bases between. The germline CDR1 and CDR2 sequences are MNHNS and SASEGT. The CDR3 contains 14 residues. The CDR3 DNA is TGTGCCAGCAGTGGCCGGGCTCCTACGAAAGAGCAGTACTTC. This gives the protein CASSGRAPTKEQYF.

The rearrangement uses TRBV9 and TRBJ2-1; 9 positions match TRBD1. The CDR3 loop spans 15 amino acids. With 1 base clipped from V and 8 bases from J, the junction kept 7 bases outside the gene matches. Germline CDR1 reads SGDLS; CDR2 reads YYNGEE. Written as DNA, the CDR3 is TGTGCCAGCAGCGTACGGACAGGGGTATGGTATGAGCAGTTCTTC. Translating it yields CASSVRTGVWYEQFF.

The V and J genes are TRBV6-4 and TRBJ2-3; 11 bases line up with TRBD2. From germline, CDR1 is MRHNA and CDR2 SNTAGT. The junction had 6 bases not matched to a gene; V was cut back by 4 bases and J by 0 bases. This CDR3 has 17 residues. CDR3 sequence reads: CASSAEGLAASTDTQYF. The CDR3 nucleotides are TGTGCCAGCAGTGCTGAGGGACTAGCGGCAAGCACAGATACGCAGTATTTT.

There are a few counts of this clonotype. The V gene is TRBV10-3, the J gene TRBJ2-5; 7 positions match TRBD1. There are 14 residues in the CDR3. CDR1 is ENHRY and CDR2 is SYGVKD in the germline V gene. J lost 1 base, V lost 8 bases, and 7 bases had no gene match. The CDR3 sequence is CAIAPGGFQETQYF. The DNA for the CDR3 is TGTGCCATCGCCCCAGGGGGATTCCAAGAGACCCAGTACTTC.

The chain is built from TRBV2 and TRBJ2-1; D might be TRBD2 (6 bases). From germline, CDR1 is SNHLY and CDR2 FYNNEI. The CDR3 consists of 12 residues. Trimming removed 6 bases from V and 9 bases from J, with 12 bases in between. The CDR3 DNA reads TGTGCCAGCAGAAGACTAGTTATTGAGCAGTTCTTC. This encodes CASRRLVIEQFF.

V gene TRBV5-6 combines with J gene TRBJ2-1, with D unresolved. Trimming cost V 0 bases and J 9 bases, with 10 bases left between them. There are 13 residues in the CDR3. Germline CDR1 SGHDT, CDR2 YYEEEE. CDR3: CASSLETRSEQFF. DNA of the CDR3: TGTGCCAGCAGCTTGGAGACTCGGAGTGAGCAGTTCTTC.

V usage is TRBV6-4 and J usage is TRBJ2-3, with 16 bases identical to TRBD2. The CDR3 extends over 19 amino acids. Trimming at V came to 6 bases and at J to 5 bases, leaving 14 bases not matched to a gene. Germline assignment: CDR1 MRHNA and CDR2 SNTAGT. This CDR3 is CASRLGTSGRAWVGDTQYF. CDR3 DNA: TGTGCCAGCAGGCTCGGGACTAGCGGGAGGGCCTGGGTTGGAGATACGCAGTATTTT.

This clonotype was detected only a few times. CDR3 bases: TGCGCCAGCAGCCAAGAGACTCACACCGGGGAGCTGTTTTTT. Amino acids: CASSQETHTGELFF. The chain combines TRBV4-3 with TRBJ2-2; D is unresolved. The CDR3 loop spans 14 amino acids. Germline loops: CDR1 LGHNA, CDR2 YSLEER. V lost 0 bases, J lost 3 bases, and 5 bases lay in between.

The genes are TRBV11-2 and TRBJ2-7; 8 positions match TRBD1. Germline V gene lookup returns CDR1 SGHAT and CDR2 FQNNGV. V dropped 1 base and J dropped 3; count of bases not matched to a gene: 8. The CDR3 runs 16 residues. This chain's CDR3 is CASSLVSGGDIYEQYF. The CDR3, as DNA: TGTGCCAGCAGCTTAGTGTCAGGGGGCGATATCTACGAGCAGTACTTC.

This chain uses TRBV11-2 with TRBJ2-3; 13 bases match TRBD2. The CDR3 length is 15 residues. Germline V gene sequence: CDR1 SGHAT, CDR2 FQNNGV. Trimming cost V 6 bases and J 4 bases; bases outside gene matches: 4. This chain's CDR3 is CASRMGLAGPDTQYF. CDR3 in DNA: TGTGCCAGCAGAATGGGACTAGCGGGGCCAGATACGCAGTATTTT.

At least ten counts were recorded for this clonotype. The CDR3 region is CASSDETSGGIYNEQFF. The CDR3 coding sequence is TGCGCCAGCAGCGATGAGACTAGCGGGGGGATTTACAATGAGCAGTTCTTC. The genes are TRBV5-1 and TRBJ2-1; TRBD2 matches at 13 bases. The J segment lost 4 bases and the V segment lost 4 bases, leaving 8 bases of the junction unmatched. Germline V gene lookup returns CDR1 SGHRS and CDR2 YFSETQ. The CDR3 has 17 residues.

This clonotype showed up many times. The chain carries TRBV7-6 and TRBJ2-1; TRBD1 matches 9 bases. Germline values: CDR1 SGHVS, CDR2 FNYEAQ. The CDR3 loop spans 17 amino acids. J was trimmed by 3 bases and V by 6 bases; bases with no gene match: 12. In nucleotides, the CDR3 is TGTGCCAGCAGTCGGGAACAGGGGGCCGGATTCTACAATGAGCAGTTCTTC. Amino acids: CASSREQGAGFYNEQFF.

The genes are TRBV28 and TRBJ2-5, with TRBD2 matching 11 bases. Germline values: CDR1 MDHEN, CDR2 SYDVKM. V was clipped by 6 bases and J by 5 bases; unmatched bases: 8. The CDR3 sequence is 15 residues long. CDR3 nucleotides: TGTGCCAGCAGGCCTTTACTAGCGGGAGTGGAGACCCAGTACTTC. This translates into CASRPLLAGVETQYF.

In this sample, this clonotype turned up a few times. This chain connects TRBV6-2 or TRBV6-3 to TRBJ2-5; TRBD1 matches at 7 bases. This CDR3 comprises 14 residues. From germline, CDR1 is MNHEY and CDR2 SVGEGT. V dropped 5 bases and J dropped 3; count of bases not matched to a gene: 6. CDR3 loop: CASSPPGTEETQYF. The CDR3 DNA reads as TGTGCCAGCAGTCCACCGGGGACAGAAGAGACCCAGTACTTC.

The V call is TRBV5-1, the J call TRBJ2-3, with D perhaps TRBD2 (7 bases). The CDR3 consists of 16 residues. V was clipped by 7 bases and J by 2 bases, with 20 bases between them. CDR1 is SGHRS and CDR2 is YFSETQ in the germline V gene. The CDR3 loop reads CASRDPGGPFTDTQYF. The CDR3 bases are TGCGCCAGCCGCGACCCCGGGGGGCCCTTCACAGATACGCAGTATTTT.

This rearrangement joins TRBV5-1 to TRBJ2-3; TRBD1 agrees at 7 bases. J lost 4 bases, V lost 6 bases, and 8 bases had no gene match. CDR1 and CDR2 (germline): SGHRS, YFSETQ. CDR3 length equals 14 residues. In DNA, the CDR3 is TGCGCCAGCACCATGACAGGGACCCCAGATACGCAGTATTTT. It specifies CASTMTGTPDTQYF.

The chain carries TRBV18 and TRBJ1-6, with D hard to call. The ends were cut back, 6 bases at V and 7 bases at J, with 13 bases in the middle. Germline V gives CDR1 KGHSH, CDR2 LQKENI. The CDR3 is 14 amino acids. CDR3 in amino acids: CASSPTLGNSPLHF. CDR3 in DNA: TGTGCCAGCTCGCCCACCTTAGGAAATTCACCCCTCCACTTT.

This clonotype was counted only a few times. Here the CDR3 reads CASSPSGGNSYNEQFF. Here the CDR3 DNA reads TGTGCCAGCAGCCCTAGCGGGGGGAACTCCTACAATGAGCAGTTCTTC. The rearrangement uses TRBV12-3 or TRBV12-4 and TRBJ2-1, with 11 bases that match TRBD2. This CDR3 comprises 16 residues. The trim removed 6 bases at V and 0 bases at J, leaving 4 bases unmatched.

This sequence joins TRBV20-1 and TRBJ2-3, with TRBD1 matching 8 bases. The CDR3 is 17 amino acids. CDR1 and CDR2 (germline): DFQATT, SNEGSKA (reference sequence). The V gene end was trimmed by 4 bases and the J gene end by 4 bases; junction bases not matched to a gene: 16. This chain's CDR3 is CSAMGRLEDRVADTQYF. The CDR3 DNA follows: TGCAGTGCTATGGGGCGTTTGGAGGACAGGGTGGCAGATACGCAGTATTTT.

In this sample, this clonotype turned up a few times. V gene TRBV7-9 combines with J gene TRBJ1-1, with TRBD1 matching 8 bases. After removal of 8 bases from V and 7 bases from J, the junction contained 9 bases not matched to a gene. There are 13 residues in the CDR3. Looked up from germline, CDR1 is SEHNR and CDR2 is FQNEAQ (reference sequence). CDR3 DNA sequence: TGTGCCAGCGCCCCGACAGGGGATCTTGAAGCTTTCTTT. Translating it yields CASAPTGDLEAFF.

The V call is TRBV20-1, the J call TRBJ2-3; no definite D call. Germline lookup yields CDR1 DFQATT and CDR2 SNEGSKA (reference sequence). The length of the CDR3 is 13 residues. V was clipped by 3 bases and J by 6 bases, with 13 bases between them. CDR3 amino acids: CSARIRDVDTQYF. CDR3 coding DNA: TGCAGTGCTAGGATAAGGGATGTGGATACGCAGTATTTT.